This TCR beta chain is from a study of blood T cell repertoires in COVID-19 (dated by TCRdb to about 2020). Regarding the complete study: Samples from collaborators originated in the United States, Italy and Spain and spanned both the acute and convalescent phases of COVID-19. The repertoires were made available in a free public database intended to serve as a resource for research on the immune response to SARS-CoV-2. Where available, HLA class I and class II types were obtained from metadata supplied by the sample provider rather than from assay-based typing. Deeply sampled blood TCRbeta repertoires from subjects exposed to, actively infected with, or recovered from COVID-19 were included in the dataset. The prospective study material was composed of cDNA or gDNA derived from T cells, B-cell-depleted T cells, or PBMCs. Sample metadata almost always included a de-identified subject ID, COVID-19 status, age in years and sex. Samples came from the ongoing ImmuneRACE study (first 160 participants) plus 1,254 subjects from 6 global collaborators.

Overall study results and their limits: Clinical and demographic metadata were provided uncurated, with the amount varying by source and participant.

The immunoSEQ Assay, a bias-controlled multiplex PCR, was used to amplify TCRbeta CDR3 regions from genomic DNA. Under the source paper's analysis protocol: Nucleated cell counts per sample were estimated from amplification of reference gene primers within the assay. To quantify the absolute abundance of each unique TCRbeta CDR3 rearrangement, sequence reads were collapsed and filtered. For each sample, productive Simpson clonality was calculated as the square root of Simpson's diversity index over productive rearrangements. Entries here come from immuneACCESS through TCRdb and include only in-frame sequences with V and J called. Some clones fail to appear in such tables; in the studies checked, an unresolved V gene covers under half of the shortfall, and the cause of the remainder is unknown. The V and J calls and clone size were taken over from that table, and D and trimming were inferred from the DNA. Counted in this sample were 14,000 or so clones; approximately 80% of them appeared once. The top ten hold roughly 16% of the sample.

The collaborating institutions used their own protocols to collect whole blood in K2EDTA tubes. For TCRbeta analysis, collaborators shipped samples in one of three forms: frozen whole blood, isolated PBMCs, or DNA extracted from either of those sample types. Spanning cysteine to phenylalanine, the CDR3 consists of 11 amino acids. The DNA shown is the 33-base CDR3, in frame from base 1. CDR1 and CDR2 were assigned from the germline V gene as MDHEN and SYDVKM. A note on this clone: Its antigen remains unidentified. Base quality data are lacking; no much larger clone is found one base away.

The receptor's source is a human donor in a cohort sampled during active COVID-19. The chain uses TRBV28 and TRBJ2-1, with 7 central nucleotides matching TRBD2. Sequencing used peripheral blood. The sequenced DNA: TGTGCATGCGGGAGCTACAATGAGCAGTTCTTC. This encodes CACGSYNEQFF.